Following are 29 T cell receptor beta chains from one sample sequenced in a study of T cell changes during pregnancy in multiple sclerosis. This table comes from immunoSEQ multiplex PCR, and its TCRdb copy is limited to in-frame clones, with some not included. The sample consists of approximately 97,000 clones, less than 95% of them appearing once. The starting material was peripheral blood, obtained in the second trimester of pregnancy. Every receptor here comes from a female donor in good health, enrolled as a control in a pregnancy study.

This chain links TRBV9 with TRBJ1-3; the match to TRBD1 covers 8 bases. This CDR3 region has 16 residues. The V gene end was trimmed by 3 bases and the J gene end by 4 bases; junction bases not matched to a gene: 9. Germline values: CDR1 SGDLS, CDR2 YYNGEE. Here the CDR3 DNA reads TGTGCCAGCAGCGCAAGACAGGGGTTATTAGGAAACACCATATATTTT. It encodes CASSARQGLLGNTIYF.

This chain uses TRBV12-2 with TRBJ2-7; the table names TRBD1, a call not compared with the DNA. TRBV12-2 is a listed pseudogene. CDR3 size: 11 residues. The CDR3 loop is CASRTRTGQYF. CDR3 coding DNA: TGTGCAAGTCGCACCCGGACAGGGCAGTACTTC.

This chain connects TRBV27 to TRBJ2-2; D perhaps matches TRBD2 (6 bases). CDR1 and CDR2 from the germline V gene are MNHEY and SMNVEV (reference sequence). V lost 5 bases and J lost 6, with 19 bases in between. This CDR3 has 16 amino acids. DNA for the CDR3: TGTGCCAGCAGTCCACCTAGCTCCCCGGGAGCCGGGGAGCTGTTTTTT. It specifies CASSPPSSPGAGELFF.

The rearrangement links TRBV7-9 to TRBJ1-1, with a weak D call TRBD1 (5 bases). Trimming left V 2 bases short and J 5 bases short, with 18 bases between. CDR1 is SEHNR, CDR2 FQNEAQ, per germline (reference sequence). There are 16 residues in the CDR3. CDR3 nucleotides: TGTGCCAGCAGCTTACGGAAAGGGACGGAGGGGACTGAAGCTTTCTTT. Translation gives CASSLRKGTEGTEAFF.

This chain connects TRBV19 to TRBJ1-2, with D perhaps TRBD1 (6 bases). V was clipped by 4 bases and J by 6 bases, with 18 bases between them. The CDR3 has 15 amino acids. CDR1 LNHDA and CDR2 SQIVND come from the germline V gene (reference sequence). Here the CDR3 DNA reads TGTGCCAGTAGTACCCCACACAGGGACAACGATGGCTACACCTTC. It yields the protein CASSTPHRDNDGYTF.

The chain joins TRBV11-2 to TRBJ2-4, with 9 bases that match TRBD2. With V trimmed by 5 bases and J by 0 bases, 5 bases remained unmatched. The CDR3 consists of 16 residues. The germline CDR1 and CDR2 sequences are SGHAT and FQNNGV. The CDR3 DNA reads TGTGCCAGCAGCCTGGGACTAGCAGTAGCCAAAAACATTCAGTACTTC. Residues: CASSLGLAVAKNIQYF.

The CDR3 nucleotides are TGTGCCACCGAGGGACAGTCGAATTCACCCCTCCACTTT. It specifies CATEGQSNSPLHF. The V and J genes are TRBV19 and TRBJ1-6, with 7 bases identical to TRBD1. The V segment lost 10 bases and the J segment 7 bases; nucleotides outside the gene matches: 7. Germline lookup yields CDR1 LNHDA and CDR2 SQIVND (reference sequence). CDR3 size: 13 residues.

The rearrangement joins TRBV5-6 to TRBJ1-2, with 7 bases lining up with TRBD1. V was pared by 3 bases and J by 3 bases, with 8 bases of the junction left unmatched. The CDR3 covers 15 residues. The V gene's germline CDR1 is SGHDT and CDR2 YYEEEE. The CDR3 protein is CASSSRGFLHYGYTF. The CDR3 coding sequence is TGTGCCAGCAGCTCCAGGGGGTTTCTCCACTATGGCTACACCTTC.

The chain employs TRBV6-5 and TRBJ2-1; D may be TRBD2 (5 bases). The V end was cut by 5 bases, the J end by 0 bases, with 11 bases between. Germline CDR1 reads MNHEY; CDR2 reads SVGAGI. This CDR3 spans 15 amino acids. The CDR3 DNA reads TGTGCCAGCAGTATCAGCGGACGCTCCTACAATGAGCAGTTCTTC. Translation gives CASSISGRSYNEQFF.

The rearrangement links TRBV6-1 to TRBJ1-6, with no clear D. CDR1 and CDR2 (germline): MNHNS, SASEGT. Trimming took off 4 bases at V and 9 bases at J, with 16 bases between the two ends. The CDR3 is made up of 15 amino acids. The CDR3 DNA sequence: TGTGCCAGCAGTGTGTCCGCCCTGGCGGGTTCACCCCTCCACTTT. This codes for CASSVSALAGSPLHF.

The CDR3 reads CATAGGLRPQSRANVLTF. The DNA of the CDR3 is TGTGCCACAGCAGGTGGATTAAGGCCACAAAGTCGGGCCAACGTCCTGACTTTC. The chain is built from TRBV7-7 and TRBJ2-6; D remains unclear. Trimming cost V 10 bases and J 5 bases, with 27 bases left between them. The germline V gene has CDR1 SSHAT and CDR2 FNYEAQ (reference sequence). The CDR3 runs to 18 residues.

V is TRBV18 and J is TRBJ1-5; TRBD1 matches at 11 bases. V shed 3 bases, J shed 9 bases, and the junction held 4 bases outside the gene matches. Germline V gene sequence: CDR1 KGHSH, CDR2 LQKENI. CDR3 length equals 14 residues. As DNA, the CDR3 is TGTGCCAGCTCACCGGACAGGGGGCGGCGGCCCCAGCATTTT. The encoded protein is CASSPDRGRRPQHF.

This sequence joins TRBV6-1 and TRBJ2-1; 10 bases map to TRBD1. This CDR3 spans 15 amino acids. Trimming removed 4 bases from V and 4 bases from J; junction bases left unmatched: 4. Germline V gene sequence: CDR1 MNHNS, CDR2 SASEGT. The CDR3 nucleotides are TGTGCCAGCAGTGGACAGGGGGCGTATTACAATGAGCAGTTCTTC. It yields the protein CASSGQGAYYNEQFF.

The chain carries TRBV4-2 and TRBJ2-3; possible D gene TRBD2, 7 bases. CDR3 size: 16 residues. V gave up 0 bases and J gave up 1 base, with 11 bases separating them. CDR1 and CDR2 (germline): LGHNA, YNFKEQ. The DNA for the CDR3 is TGTGCCAGCAGCCAAGATGGGGGGGCGGGCACAGATACGCAGTATTTT. This encodes CASSQDGGAGTDTQYF.

The rearrangement links TRBV20-1 to TRBJ2-3; the D is unclear. Per the germline V gene, CDR1 is DFQATT and CDR2 is SNEGSKA (reference sequence). The CDR3 is 10 residues long. V lost 7 bases and J 3 bases, leaving 5 bases between the germline ends. The DNA for the CDR3 is TGCAGTGTCCCGACAGATACGCAGTATTTT. Its protein product is CSVPTDTQYF.

This sequence joins TRBV7-2 and TRBJ1-5; 9 bases map to TRBD1. Germline loops: CDR1 SGHTA, CDR2 FQGNSA. The V and J ends lost 5 bases and 6 bases, in that order; junction bases with no gene match: 8. The CDR3 consists of 15 residues. CDR3 nucleotide sequence: TGTGCCAGCAGCCCTAGGACAGGGGAGGGTCAGCCCCAGCATTTT. It codes for CASSPRTGEGQPQHF.

The CDR3 region is CASSGIGGRGHQPQHF. DNA for the CDR3: TGTGCCAGCAGTGGGATCGGGGGAAGGGGGCATCAGCCCCAGCATTTT. This chain joins TRBV2 and TRBJ1-5; 7 positions match TRBD1. There are 16 residues in the CDR3. Germline CDR1 SNHLY, CDR2 FYNNEI. J gave up 5 bases and V 4 bases, and 11 bases lay outside the gene matches. The full variable domain, with the rest looked up from reference TRBV2 and TRBJ1-5, is EPEVTQTPSHQVTQMGQEVILRCVPISNHLYFYWYRQILGQKVEFLVSFYNNEISEKSEIFDDQFSVERPDGSNFTLKIRSTKLEDSAMYFCASSGIGGRGHQPQHFGDGTRLSIL.

This clone was observed once. The chain combines TRBV6-1 with TRBJ2-6; D call uncertain. This CDR3 comprises 18 residues. The germline V gene encodes CDR1 MNHNS and CDR2 SASEGT. Trimming removed 0 bases at V and 4 bases at J, with 16 bases between. The CDR3 region is CASSEAARSRMGANVLTF. CDR3 in DNA: TGTGCCAGCAGTGAAGCGGCACGGTCGAGGATGGGGGCCAACGTCCTGACTTTC.

The V call is TRBV5-4, the J call TRBJ1-6; D not resolved. The V gene lost 0 bases and the J gene lost 10 bases, with 11 bases spanning the gap. Germline V lookup: CDR1 SGHNT, CDR2 YYREEE (reference sequence). The CDR3 spans 14 residues. The CDR3 protein is CASSLDSLMSPLHF. DNA of the CDR3: TGTGCCAGCAGCTTGGACAGTCTGATGTCACCCCTCCACTTT.

The CDR3: CASSSQGTGTGFYEQYF. The DNA of the CDR3 is TGTGCCAGCAGTTCGCAGGGAACGGGGACAGGGTTTTACGAGCAGTACTTC. This rearrangement joins TRBV7-9 to TRBJ2-7; TRBD1 aligns across 9 bases. The CDR3 contains 17 residues. Germline V lookup: CDR1 SEHNR, CDR2 FQNEAQ (reference sequence). The junction had 16 bases not matched to a gene; V was cut back by 6 bases and J by 4 bases.

In DNA form, the CDR3 reads TGTGCCAGCAGTGAACCTAGCGGGAGGGGAGATACGCAGTATTTT. Its protein is CASSEPSGRGDTQYF. V and J are TRBV7-9 and TRBJ2-3; 12 bases agree with TRBD2. After removal of 6 bases from V and 5 bases from J, the junction contained 6 bases not matched to a gene. The CDR3 spans 15 residues. From germline, CDR1 is SEHNR and CDR2 FQNEAQ (reference sequence). Complete variable domain (other parts from reference TRBV7-9 and TRBJ2-3): DTGVSQNPRHKITKRGQNVTFRCDPISEHNRLYWYRQTLGQGPEFLTYFQNEAQLEKSRLLSDRFSAERPKGSFSTLEIQRTEQGDSAMYLCASSEPSGRGDTQYFGPGTRLTVL.

V usage is TRBV28 and J usage is TRBJ1-1, with 7 bases that match TRBD1. Germline V gives CDR1 MDHEN, CDR2 SYDVKM. The junction had 6 bases not matched to a gene; V was cut back by 4 bases and J by 1 base. The CDR3 length is 15 residues. The CDR3 sequence: CASSSYRGPNTEAFF. The CDR3 DNA reads as TGTGCCAGCAGTTCATACAGGGGCCCGAACACTGAAGCTTTCTTT.

V and J are TRBV6-1 and TRBJ2-7; the D is unclear. CDR3 length equals 14 residues. Trimming cost V 1 base and J 0 bases, with 7 bases left between them. Germline CDR1 is MNHNS and CDR2 is SASEGT. CDR3 nucleotides: TGTGCCAGCAGTGAAGGTAGATTCTCCTACGAGCAGTACTTC. It codes for CASSEGRFSYEQYF.

The chain recombines TRBV19 with TRBJ1-6, with D unresolved. The germline CDR1 and CDR2 sequences are LNHDA and SQIVND (reference sequence). Deletions cut 5 bases from V and 10 bases from J, with 15 bases between. The CDR3 has 14 residues. The CDR3 region has the DNA TGTGCCAGTAGTCCTGAAATGAGCCGGTCACCCCTCCACTTT. Translation: CASSPEMSRSPLHF.

V and J are TRBV28 and TRBJ1-2; 8 bases are shared with TRBD1. Germline V gene data show CDR1 as MDHEN and CDR2 as SYDVKM. The CDR3 is 15 residues long. Trimming removed 3 bases from V and 4 bases from J; junction bases left unmatched: 7. CDR3: CASSLATGGGYGYTF. CDR3 bases: TGTGCCAGCAGTTTGGCCACAGGGGGAGGCTATGGCTACACCTTC.

The chain combines TRBV5-6 with TRBJ2-5; 7 bases fit TRBD1. The DNA matches TRBJ2-7 better at its end, which makes the J call doubtful. Germline V CDR1 and CDR2: SGHDT, YYEEEE. This CDR3 has 14 residues. CDR3 amino acids: CASSPTLQGYEQYF. In DNA, the CDR3 is TGTGCCAGCAGCCCGACATTACAGGGGTACGAGCAGTACTTC.

The chain joins TRBV7-8 to TRBJ1-2; TRBD1 matches at 12 bases. Germline CDR1 SGHVS, CDR2 FQNEAQ. This CDR3 is built from 15 residues. J lost 7 bases, V lost 3 bases, and 6 bases had no gene match. CDR3 sequence: CASSLAGQGASGYTF. CDR3 nucleotide sequence: TGTGCCAGCAGCTTGGCGGGACAGGGGGCCTCTGGCTACACCTTC.

The CDR3 coding sequence is TGTGCCAGCAGTTTACCCCTTTTCGTTCAGGGGGGCGGCTACACCTTC. Translated, it gives CASSLPLFVQGGGYTF. The chain joins TRBV28 to TRBJ1-2; the match to TRBD1 covers 7 bases. The CDR3 runs 16 residues. With 2 bases clipped from V and 8 bases from J, the junction kept 14 bases outside the gene matches. The germline CDR1 and CDR2 sequences are MDHEN and SYDVKM.

The chain joins TRBV19 to TRBJ2-6; 7 bases map to TRBD2. The CDR3 is 16 residues long. V lost 7 bases, J lost 0 bases, and 6 bases stayed unmatched. The germline gives CDR1 LNHDA, CDR2 SQIVND (reference sequence). Here the CDR3 reads CASTPREGSGANVLTF. The CDR3 nucleotides are TGTGCCAGTACCCCCAGGGAGGGCTCTGGGGCCAACGTCCTGACTTTC. The full variable domain, in which reference TRBV19 and TRBJ2-6 provide the parts outside the CDR3, is DGGITQSPKYLFRKEGQNVTLSCEQNLNHDAMYWYRQDPGQGLRLIYYSQIVNDFQKGDIAEGYSVSREKKESFPLTVTSAQKNPTAFYLCASTPREGSGANVLTFGAGSRLTVL.